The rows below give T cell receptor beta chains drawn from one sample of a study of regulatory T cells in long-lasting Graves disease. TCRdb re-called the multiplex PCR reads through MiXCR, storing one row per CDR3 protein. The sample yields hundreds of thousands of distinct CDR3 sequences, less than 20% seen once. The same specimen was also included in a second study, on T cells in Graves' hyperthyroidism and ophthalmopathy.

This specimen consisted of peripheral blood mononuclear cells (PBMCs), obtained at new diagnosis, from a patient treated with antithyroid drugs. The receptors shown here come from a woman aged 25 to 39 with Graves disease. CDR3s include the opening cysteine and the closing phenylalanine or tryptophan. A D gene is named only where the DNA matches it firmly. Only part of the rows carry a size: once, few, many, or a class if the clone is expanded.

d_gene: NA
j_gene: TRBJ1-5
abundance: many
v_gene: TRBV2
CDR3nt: TGTGCCAGCACGTCGTTGGCTTATCAGCCCCAGCATTTT
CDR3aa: CASTSLAYQPQHF

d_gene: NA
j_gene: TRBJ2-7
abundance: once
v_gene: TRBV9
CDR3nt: TGTGCCAGCAGCTTGTCCGCCGGAGGACTTAAAGCCCCGTACTTC
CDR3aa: CASSLSAGGLKAPYF

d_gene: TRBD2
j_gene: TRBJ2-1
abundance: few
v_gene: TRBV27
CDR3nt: TGTGCCAGCAGTCTAAGGACTAGCGGGACCAATGAGCAGTTCTTC
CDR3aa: CASSLRTSGTNEQFF

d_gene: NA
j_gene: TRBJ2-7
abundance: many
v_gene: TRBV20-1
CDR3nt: TGCAGTGCTCCGCGGCGCGGCGGGTTATACGAGCAGTACTTC
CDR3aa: CSAPRRGGLYEQYF

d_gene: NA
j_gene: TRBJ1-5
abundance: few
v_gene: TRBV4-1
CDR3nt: TGCGCCAGCAGCCAATTTGCGGGCCCACGAGATCAGCCCCAGCATTTT
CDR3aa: CASSQFAGPRDQPQHF

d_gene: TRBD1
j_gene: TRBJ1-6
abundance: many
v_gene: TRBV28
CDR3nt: TGTGCCAGCAGCCGGACAGGGGGTTATTTGAGGGCCCTCCACTTT
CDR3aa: CASSRTGGYLRALHF

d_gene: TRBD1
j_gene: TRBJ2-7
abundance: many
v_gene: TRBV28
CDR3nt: TGTGCCAGCAGTCCGGCCTGGATAAGGGGACAGGGGCGGTACGAGCAGTACTTC
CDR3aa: CASSPAWIRGQGRYEQYF

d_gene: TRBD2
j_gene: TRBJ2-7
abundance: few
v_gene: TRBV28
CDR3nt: TGTGCCAGCAGTTTGCTTCAGCGGGAGATTGCCTACGAGCAGTACTTC
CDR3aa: CASSLLQREIAYEQYF

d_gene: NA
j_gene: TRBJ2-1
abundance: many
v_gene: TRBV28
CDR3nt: TGTGCCAGCAGTTTTCAAGGGGCATGGGAGCAGTTCTTC
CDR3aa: CASSFQGAWEQFF

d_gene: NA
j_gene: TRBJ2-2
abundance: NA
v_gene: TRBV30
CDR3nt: TGTGCCGGACCTATAAATCCGACCCCCGGGACCCACCCCACCGGGGAGCTGTTTTTT
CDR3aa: CAGPINPTPGTHPTGELFF